This T cell receptor beta chain is from a study of blood T cell repertoires in COVID-19. Study summary: Whether acute or convalescent, the COVID-19 samples came from the United States, Italy and Spain.

This CDR3 is built from 15 residues. Germline V gene data show CDR1 as MNHEY and CDR2 as SVGAGI. V was pared by 0 bases and J by 7 bases, with 6 bases of the junction left unmatched. The authors' processing: For nucleated cells, counts were estimated from reference gene primer amplification. Produced via immunoSEQ multiplex PCR; TCRdb's table is partial and in-frame only. The DNA was the basis for D and trimming; V, J and clone size are from that table. This sample yields over 50,000 clones, of which 85% are seen a single time; 10% belongs to the top ten. The sequence derives from a human donor in a cohort sampled during active COVID-19. Sequencing was done on a sample of peripheral blood. V gene TRBV6-5 combines with J gene TRBJ1-1; 9 bases match TRBD1. This chain's CDR3 is CASSYSGTGTYEAFF. The CDR3 DNA reads TGTGCCAGCAGTTACTCGGGGACAGGGACTTATGAAGCTTTCTTT.